This is a list of T cell receptor beta chains from one sample in a study of blood T cell repertoires in COVID-19. Only in-frame clones appear in the TCRdb table, and some are missing; sequencing was by immunoSEQ multiplex PCR. The repertoire consists of about 59,000 clones, with 70% to 75% occurring once and the leading ten covering roughly 18%. The specimen was peripheral blood. These receptors all stem from a woman aged 50 to 60 with active or convalescent COVID-19. Both conserved end residues are trimmed from each CDR3. The D gene is left open where the match is weak. Expanded clones are given a class, and other clones once, few, many or no size at all.

NA TRBD2 TRBV2 ASRSRTSGRAGDTQY
many TRBD1 TRBV11-2 ASSLNRGVYEQY
NA NA TRBV6-1 ASSDEATWTRNYGYT
NA TRBD1 TRBV10-3 AISPGQGNYGYT
NA NA TRBV3-1/TRBV3-2 ASSQAQDHSPLH
NA NA TRBV5-1 ASSSVASEGPLQETQY
NA TRBD1 TRBV4-1 ASSRTRQGDGYT
once TRBD2 TRBV6-5 ASSYPRTSGISEQY
NA TRBD2 TRBV5-6 ASSLAPTSTQY
few TRBD1 TRBV7-9 ASSTKPRDSNNEQF
once TRBD2 TRBV5-1 ASSSRLAGTLDTQY
NA NA TRBV3-1/TRBV3-2 ASSQGTNTGELF
NA TRBD2 TRBV27 ASSPGLARELF
NA TRBD2 TRBV10-2 ASSFSGRPYNEQF
NA NA TRBV29-1 SVTGQMNSGANVLT